The table lists the clone carrying this T cell receptor (beta chain) with a count of one. Assay: immunoSEQ multiplex PCR; the TCRdb copy retains only in-frame clones and omits some. This table holds approximately 120,000 clones, about 82% found once. Germline V CDR1 and CDR2: SGHVS, FNYEAQ. The CDR3 totals 16 residues. Unmatched junction bases numbered 12, after V lost 4 bases and J lost 4 bases. Stated time point: peripheral blood 6 weeks after treatment start. Urothelial carcinoma in patients was locally advanced or metastatic. There were between 1 and 8 samples from each patient, taken pretreatment and on-treatment. The data were taken from a study of PD-L1 blockade in urothelial cancer. Study-wide context: Bladder-origin urothelial cancer in males covered about 90% of the roughly 30 patients. Patients had undergone 0 to 3 prior chemotherapy regimens.

This sequence originates from a man aged 50 to 59 with urothelial cancer. This sequence joins TRBV7-6 and TRBJ2-5, with 7 bases fitting TRBD2. Sequenced material: PBMCs, taken around atezolizumab (anti-PD-L1) treatment. CDR3 protein: CASSSGGWGTGETQYF. In DNA, the CDR3 is TGTGCCAGCAGCTCCGGGGGGTGGGGGACGGGAGAGACCCAGTACTTC. The full variable domain, rest sourced from reference TRBV7-6 and TRBJ2-5, is GAGVSQSPRYKVTKRGQDVALRCDPISGHVSLYWYRQALGQGPEFLTYFNYEAQQDKSGLPNDRFSAERPEGSISTLTIQRTEQRDSAMYRCASSSGGWGTGETQYFGPGTRLLVL.